This T cell receptor beta chain was recorded in a study of beta chain features in type 1 diabetes (dated by TCRdb to 2016 to 2018). About the full investigation: Mean age, gender distribution, total cell number and subset yield did not differ between patients and healthy donors. A total of roughly 99,000,000 sorted cells were examined across all samples, and the number of cells per subset was strongly correlated with RNA yield. The study compared the TCRB repertoires of sorted circulating CD4+ T cell subsets in recently diagnosed type 1 diabetes patients with those in matched healthy donors. Whereas all 30 or so donors provided naive and central memory subsets, regulatory and stem cell-like memory subsets were isolated from just 8 patients and about 8 healthy donors.

Study-wide conclusions, independent of this receptor: Naive, central memory and regulatory TCRB repertoires appeared to be more alike among patients than among healthy donors. Because the HLA sub-analyses included only small numbers of individuals, any influence of HLA type on TCRB rearrangement was left unresolved. In all four CD4+ subsets, TCRB CDR3 length was moderately but significantly shorter in type 1 diabetes patients. At VDJ recombination sites, patients with type 1 diabetes made fewer insertions and deleted more nucleotides, a pattern implying thymic rearrangement abnormalities. Shorter templates might have been favored by PCR, but patient and control samples were amplified and corrected together, so both groups would have been affected equally by any skew. Because cDNA was sequenced instead of genomic DNA, highly expressing activated cells could be over-represented, though the groups showed no difference in activation or CD3 levels.

From each donor, a single peripheral blood sample of around 120 mL on average was drawn into heparinised tubes. Naive, central memory, regulatory and stem cell-like memory CD4+ T cells were sorted on a BD FACSAria II using a panel including CD45RO, CCR7, CD25, CD127, CD95 and CD27. Purity was above 95% for every sorted population. PBMCs were isolated immediately by Lymphoprep density gradient centrifugation and stained directly without culture. Samples were stained and sorted in pairs, with one healthy donor and one patient per experiment, so that batch effects were minimized. The entire amount of isolated RNA was reverse transcribed using the High Capacity cDNA Reverse Transcription Kit, so the sequenced TCRB transcripts were expressed ones. Naive, central memory and regulatory T cell samples underwent deep immunoSEQ sequencing, averaging about 3.57 million total reads per sample. After sorted cells were lysed in RLT buffer, RNA was extracted with DNase-treated RNeasy Micro or Mini kits, with the choice depending on cell number. Each cell subset was processed on its own to prevent cross-contamination, while patient and healthy donor samples were processed together. Using the immunoSEQ multiplex PCR, TCRB sequences were amplified from cDNA into 87-bp fragments spanning the CDR3 region. Amplicons were sequenced on the Illumina HiSeq platform. The original methods were these. PCR bias was corrected computationally using synthetic template baselines, and reads within Hamming distance 2 were collapsed, with unmergeable singletons discarded. Reads were aligned to IMGT to assign V, D and J genes, CDR3 length, and insertions or deletions at six rearrangement sites. Clonotype counts were normalized to sorted cell number within each subset before computing true diversity and Gini coefficients with the tcR R package. The overlap coefficient, calculated on TCRB nucleotide sequences, was used to quantify repertoire sharing. Out-of-frame TCRB sequences from naive cells were analyzed to stand in for the pre-selection repertoire. As stored in TCRdb, this immuneACCESS dataset retains in-frame rearrangements with V and J assigned. A fraction of the clones does not appear; measured against another copy, unresolved V genes explain less than half of the discrepancy, and the remainder lacks a known reason. D and trimming were read from the DNA, whereas the V and J calls and clone size are those reported in that table. A total of about 410,000 clones appear in this sample, more than 11% of them only once. Roughly 0.04% of the sample rests with the top ten.

This clone was counted a few times. Its antigen specificity is not known. No base qualities exist here, and no much larger clone lies one base off it. From a lookup of the germline V gene, CDR1 and CDR2 are SQVTM and ANQGSEA. The CDR3 starts with the cysteine, ends with the phenylalanine, and has 13 residues. The entry retains the CDR3 DNA only, 39 bases that are in frame from base 1. At the junction V is shortened by 4 bases and J by 2 bases, with 11 bases in between. The chain couples TRBV29-1 to TRBJ2-5, with no confidently assigned D gene. The sequence derives from a man under 40 in good health. Sequenced input: naive CD4+ T cells from blood. The meaning of the sample's cell subset or site label: true naive CD4+ T cells. The base sequence is TGCAGCGTTGGCCAGTGGGGTCAAGAGACCCAGTACTTC. Translated, this is CSVGQWGQETQYF. The entire variable domain, with the stretches around the CDR3 drawn from the reference TRBV29-1 and TRBJ2-5 proteins, is SAVISQKPSRDICQRGTSLTIQCQVDSQVTMMFWYRQQPGQSLTLIATANQGSEATYESGFVIDKFPISRPNLTFSTLTVSNMSPEDSSIYLCSVGQWGQETQYFGPGTRLLVL.